The present TCR beta chain was sequenced within a study of vaccination and CD4 T cells after COVID-19 (dated by TCRdb to 2022 to 2024). General notes on the study: The convalescent cohort included six males and four females, with two Hispanic individuals, seven Caucasians, two Asians and one multiracial person. Culture stimuli were overlapping spike peptide pools from SARS-CoV-2 and from the common cold coronaviruses HCoV-NL63, HCoV-OC43 and HCoV-229E. Post-vaccine blood samples were taken a median of 72 days after the second vaccine dose, with a range of about 13 to 250 days. Memory CD4+ T cell crossreactivity between SARS-CoV-2 and common cold coronavirus spike proteins was assessed at the TCR clonotype level in an earlier paper using these donors. Control cultures received a CEFX viral epitope pool as the positive control, an HIV-1 Nef peptide pool as the negative control, or no peptide. Post-COVID blood samples from convalescent patients were collected a median of roughly 100 days after diagnosis, with a range of roughly 35 to 161 days. In nine to eleven COVID-19 convalescent patients and 4 infection-naive healthy vaccine recipients, researchers compared the spike-specific CD4+ TCR repertoire from before mRNA vaccination with the repertoire from after. Participants got two doses of the Pfizer-BioNTech BNT162b2 vaccine (n=8) or two doses of the Moderna mRNA-1273 vaccine (n=2). Points the paper makes about the study in general: The median number of SARS-CoV-2-reactive clonotypes rose from under 25 after infection to 38 after vaccination, but the change was not significant. Of the vaccine-specific clones in convalescent patients, 304 of 307, or nearly all, reacted only to SARS-CoV-2 spike and did not cross-react with common cold coronaviruses. Among the post-vaccine SARS-CoV-2-reactive clones in convalescent patients, a median 86.3% showed up only after vaccination, which suggests vaccine-specific priming. Only a relatively small number of convalescent patients were included in the study, and early timepoints following natural infection were not analyzed.

The library came from PCR. TCR sequencing of DNA from cultured CD4+ T cells used the Oncomine TCR Beta short-read assay at the Johns Hopkins FTIC core. Genomic DNA was extracted from the cultured CD4+ T cells with the QIAamp micro DNA kit. Oncomine TCR Beta libraries from cultured CD4+ T cells were pooled with unique dual indexes and sequenced on an Illumina iSeq 100. In the original analysis: Non-productive sequences were removed, and CDR3s not starting with C, not ending with F or W, or shorter than 7 amino acids were discarded. Antigen-specific clonotypes were identified using the MANAFEST web application through comparison of peptide-stimulated wells with reference and other culture wells. For a clone to be called positive, the clone needed an FDR below 0.05, an odds ratio above 5, and a productive frequency above 0.1% in at least two of three replicate wells. A clonotype counted as cross-reactive if it showed significant expansion both in the SARS-CoV-2 spike wells and in at least one common cold coronavirus spike condition. Using R version 3.6.1, CDR3 homology was evaluated through Levenshtein distances (stringdist) along with unrooted phylogenetic trees (ape). In-frame beta chains were kept once TCRdb had trimmed the public reads at Q25 with fastp and called clones with MiXCR. Each record represents a unique CDR3 protein, reported with the most common genes and DNA among its rows. The V and J calls here are based on TCRdb, not the publication. This sample is represented by roughly 9,000 distinct CDR3 sequences; 30% to 45% of them were singletons. Jointly, the top ten make up 25% to 30% of the sample.

Relative to germline, V is missing 7 bases and J is missing 2 bases, with 8 bases of the junction outside any gene match. CDR1 and CDR2 were assigned from the germline V gene as SNHLY and FYNNEI. The CDR3 starts with the cysteine, ends with the phenylalanine, and has 14 residues. Only CDR3 DNA is held: 42 bases, read in frame from base 1. The treatment or condition label, read with the paper, signifies: roughly 10-day PBMC culture with coronavirus spike peptide pools or control peptides (ViraFEST assay). CD4+ T cells from unexposed donors were collected before the COVID-19 pandemic (2011-2018). The ViraFEST assay was used in the study, in which antigen-specific T cells were expanded with peptide pools and expanded clonotypes were subsequently identified by TCR sequencing. PBMCs were cultured at two million per well in IMDM supplemented with roughly 5% human AB serum and 8 to 10 IU/ml IL-2, with approximately 11 ug/ml peptide pools added. On days 3 and 7, half of the culture medium was replaced with fresh IL-2-containing medium. CD4+ T cells were isolated after approximately ten days of culture through negative selection using the EasySep CD4+ T cell isolation kit. As cell numbers permitted, CD4+ T cells from unexposed donors were tested for reactivity to SARS-CoV-2 S and N and to four common cold coronavirus spike pools. PBMCs were separated from whole blood using Ficoll-Paque Plus gradient centrifugation and then either used fresh or cryopreserved at -140C. Culture conditions were generally each tested in triplicate wells. The leukapheresis product used for the unexposed donors was purchased from a commercial source.

This clonotype came up a few times. Its antigen remains unidentified. Per-base qualities were not stored, and no clone one base away is much larger. Sequencing was carried out using CD4+ T cells from blood, cultured in vitro. The chain was built from TRBV2 and TRBJ2-7; TRBD2 agrees with 7 junctional bases. The source is a human donor in good health. The bases read TGTGCCAGCAATCGGGATGCGGGAGCCTACGAGCAGTACTTC. It codes for CASNRDAGAYEQYF.